One sample yielded the 26 T cell receptor beta chains listed below, sequenced in a study of T cells after yellow fever vaccination (dated by TCRdb to between 2018 and 2020). The receptor library was made with 5' RACE. Sequencing was carried out with an Illumina HiSeq 2500. TCRdb passed the public sequencing reads through fastp at Q25 and MiXCR, retaining productive beta sequences. Rows merge per CDR3 protein into single entries with the most common DNA and genes. The sample table records 100,000 to 150,000 distinct CDR3 sequences; under 8.5% of these occur just once. The top ten constitute roughly 2.6% of the sample. In light of the paper, this sample's treatment or condition label describes: live attenuated yellow fever vaccine strain. The sample consisted of CD4+ T cells sorted from PBMCs, taken about 10 days after the first yellow fever vaccination. The source of these receptors is a man younger than 30 who received the YFV17D yellow fever vaccine.

The sample holds many counts of this clonotype. The CDR3 loop is CSVEGGAGTDTQYF. The CDR3 DNA reads TGCAGCGTTGAAGGGGGGGCAGGGACAGATACGCAGTATTTT. The chain uses TRBV29-1 and TRBJ2-3; D is possibly TRBD1 or TRBD2 (6 bases each). Trimming took off 1 base at V and 3 bases at J, with 11 bases between the two ends. CDR1 is SQVTM, CDR2 ANQGSEA, per germline. This CDR3 has 14 amino acids.

This clonotype was picked up a small number of times. The chain carries TRBV20-1 and TRBJ1-2; 10 positions agree with TRBD1. V shed 6 bases, J shed 4 bases, and the junction held 11 bases outside the gene matches. The germline V gene has CDR1 DFQATT and CDR2 SNEGSKA (reference sequence). This CDR3 is built from 15 residues. The CDR3 DNA is TGCAGTGCCCCACCGGGACAGGGGATTGGCTATGGCTACACCTTC. Its protein product is CSAPPGQGIGYGYTF.

The chain uses TRBV7-3 and TRBJ2-3; 7 nucleotides match TRBD1. Germline trimming cut 2 bases from V and 4 bases from J; bases unmatched to any gene: 9. CDR1 is SGHTA, CDR2 FQGTGA, per germline. There are 16 residues in the CDR3. In nucleotides, the CDR3 is TGTGCCAGCAGCTTACTGGGCAGGGGGTCCTCAGATACGCAGTATTTT. Translating gives CASSLLGRGSSDTQYF.

This clonotype was counted ten times or more. The chain couples TRBV24-1 to TRBJ2-1, with D perhaps matching TRBD1 or TRBD2 (5 bases each). Between the trimmed V and J ends, which lost 3 bases and 7 bases, there was a span of 15 bases. CDR1 is KGHDR, CDR2 SFDVKD, per germline. The CDR3 has 15 amino acids. In nucleotides, the CDR3 is TGTGCCACCAGTGATCACCGGGGCTGGTCGAATGAGCAGTTCTTC. Translated, it gives CATSDHRGWSNEQFF.

This clonotype was counted many times. CDR3 amino acids: CASSLGSGRDHQPQHF. CDR3 bases: TGTGCCAGCAGCTTAGGTTCCGGACGGGACCATCAGCCCCAGCATTTT. V gene TRBV7-9 combines with J gene TRBJ1-5; D is perhaps TRBD1 (5 bases). This CDR3 is built from 16 residues. The germline V gene encodes CDR1 SEHNR and CDR2 FQNEAQ (reference sequence). V lost 1 base and J lost 5, with 15 bases in between.

This clonotype was detected ten times or more. This rearrangement joins TRBV24-1 to TRBJ2-1; perhaps TRBD1 as D (6 bases). Trimming stripped 7 bases from V and 3 bases from J, with 18 bases between. CDR1 is KGHDR, CDR2 SFDVKD, per germline. CDR3 size: 16 residues. CDR3 protein: CATSSIAGANYNEQFF. The CDR3 region has the DNA TGTGCCACCAGCTCTATTGCAGGGGCCAACTACAATGAGCAGTTCTTC.

Ten or more counts support this clonotype. V usage is TRBV5-1 and J usage is TRBJ2-1; a possible D gene is TRBD2 (5 bases). V was clipped by 3 bases and J by 5 bases, with 6 bases between them. This CDR3 contains 12 residues. Germline CDR1 and CDR2: SGHRS and YFSETQ. CDR3 region: CASSSGNNEQFF. The CDR3, as DNA: TGCGCCAGCAGCTCGGGAAACAATGAGCAGTTCTTC.

CDR3 residues: CASTRQGTFGEQFF. CDR3 bases: TGTGCCAGCACACGACAGGGCACCTTTGGTGAGCAGTTCTTC. The rearrangement links TRBV7-2 to TRBJ2-1; 7 nucleotides match TRBD1. Germline trimming cut 7 bases from V and 9 bases from J; bases unmatched to any gene: 12. Germline-derived CDR1 and CDR2 are SGHTA and FQGNSA. CDR3 size: 14 residues. The whole variable domain, filled in from reference TRBV7-2 and TRBJ2-1, reads GAGVSQSPSNKVTEKGKDVELRCDPISGHTALYWYRQSLGQGLEFLIYFQGNSAPDKSGLPSDRFSAERTGGSVSTLTIQRTQQEDSAVYLCASTRQGTFGEQFFGPGTRLTVL.

This clonotype was observed at least ten times. This chain links TRBV5-1 with TRBJ1-6; D might be TRBD1 (5 bases). In germline, CDR1 is SGHRS, CDR2 YFSETQ. The CDR3 contains 14 residues. Deletions cut 0 bases from V and 9 bases from J, with 10 bases between. The CDR3 DNA reads as TGCGCCAGCAGCTTGGGGGGCGACGGTTCACCCCTCCACTTT. Translating gives CASSLGGDGSPLHF. The variable domain in full, with the rest retrieved from reference TRBV5-1 and TRBJ1-6, is KAGVTQTPRYLIKTRGQQVTLSCSPISGHRSVSWYQQTPGQGLQFLFEYFSETQRNKGNFPGRFSGRQFSNSRSEMNVSTLELGDSALYLCASSLGGDGSPLHFGNGTRLTVT.

This clonotype was seen repeatedly, ten times or more. The chain is built from TRBV5-6 and TRBJ2-5; TRBD2 might be the D (6 bases). In germline, CDR1 is SGHDT, CDR2 YYEEEE. This CDR3 has 18 amino acids. The V gene lost 3 bases and the J gene lost 0 bases, with 21 bases spanning the gap. The CDR3, as DNA: TGTGCCAGCAGCTCTCTTTTGTGGGGGGACGGAGACCAAGAGACCCAGTACTTC. Its translation is CASSSLLWGDGDQETQYF.

Many counts were recorded for this clonotype. V gene TRBV5-1 combines with J gene TRBJ2-2; 7 bases fit TRBD2. V lost 5 bases to trimming and J lost 5 bases; unmatched junction nucleotides: 15. Germline V gene sequence: CDR1 SGHRS, CDR2 YFSETQ. This CDR3 is 17 amino acids long. The CDR3 nucleotides read TGCGCCAGCAGGCGCGAACCGGGGGGAAGTGGAACCGGGGAGCTGTTTTTT. It translates to CASRREPGGSGTGELFF.

The chain uses TRBV5-1 and TRBJ2-5, with D perhaps TRBD1 (6 bases). The CDR3 length is 14 residues. In germline, CDR1 is SGHRS, CDR2 YFSETQ. Trimming took off 4 bases at V and 2 bases at J, with 12 bases between the two ends. In DNA form, the CDR3 reads TGCGCCAGCAGCATCGACGGGACACAAGAGACCCAGTACTTC. It translates to CASSIDGTQETQYF.

This clonotype has a count of ten or more. The chain uses TRBV4-1 and TRBJ2-1; 7 nucleotides agree with TRBD1. Germline CDR1 MGHRA, CDR2 YSYEKL. The CDR3 length is 15 residues. V trimming: 1 base; J trimming: 6 bases; junction bases outside the gene matches: 6. The CDR3 DNA sequence: TGCGCCAGCAGCCAAGGAGGGGACAGACCCAATGAGCAGTTCTTC. The encoded protein is CASSQGGDRPNEQFF.

This clonotype was detected ten times or more. The rearrangement links TRBV12-3 or TRBV12-4 to TRBJ2-5, with D hard to call. Trimming cost V 7 bases and J 0 bases, with 18 bases left between them. The CDR3 runs 16 residues. The CDR3 region has the DNA TGTGCCAGCACCCTGGGTTCCATTGGCTACCAAGAGACCCAGTACTTC. Its translation: CASTLGSIGYQETQYF.

This clonotype was detected ten times or more. This chain connects TRBV6-2 or TRBV6-3 to TRBJ2-3, with unresolved D. This CDR3 is built from 12 residues. Trimming pared 2 bases from V and 8 bases from J, leaving 8 bases between. Germline V gene lookup returns CDR1 MNHEY and CDR2 SVGEGT. CDR3 residues: CASSYNHPTQYF. The CDR3 nucleotides are TGTGCCAGCAGTTACAACCACCCTACGCAGTATTTT.

This clonotype has at least ten counts. This chain joins TRBV7-6 and TRBJ2-1; tentatively, D is TRBD1 or TRBD2 (5 bases each). V was trimmed by 0 bases and J by 9 bases, leaving 9 bases between them. The CDR3 is 13 amino acids. In germline, CDR1 is SGHVS, CDR2 FNYEAQ. The CDR3 region has the DNA TGTGCCAGCAGCTTAGCGATGGGGACTGAGCAGTTCTTC. Residues: CASSLAMGTEQFF.

This clonotype appeared many times. The chain employs TRBV11-3 and TRBJ2-6; TRBD2 matches 11 bases. The CDR3 is 15 residues long. The V gene end was trimmed by 9 bases and the J gene end by 2 bases; junction bases not matched to a gene: 3. The germline V gene has CDR1 SGHNT and CDR2 YENEEA. CDR3 nucleotides: TGTGCCAGTAGCGGGGGGGCTACTGGGGCCAACGTCCTGACTTTC. It is translated as CASSGGATGANVLTF.

This clonotype occurred once. This may arise from a read error, as a much more abundant clone is one base away. V is TRBV10-3 and J is TRBJ2-1; D unresolved. CDR1 and CDR2 (germline): ENHRY, SYGVKD. CDR3 length: 13 residues. V gave up 10 bases and J gave up 4 bases, with 14 bases separating them. This chain's CDR3 is CATTSYPYNEQFF. The CDR3, as DNA: TGTGCCACCACATCGTATCCGTACAATGAGCAGTTCTTC.

Of note for this clonotype: It may be a read error: a sequence one base away is much more abundant. The chain recombines TRBV6-6 with TRBJ1-6; D remains ambiguous. The germline V gene encodes CDR1 MNHNY and CDR2 SVGAGI (reference sequence). The CDR3 length is 13 residues. V was trimmed by 2 bases and J by 9 bases, leaving 8 bases between them. Written as DNA, the CDR3 is TGTGCCAGCAGTTACGGGAGATCTTCACCCCTCCACTTT. It translates to CASSYGRSSPLHF.

In this sample, this clonotype turned up many times. The CDR3: CASSPPTSGGHLTDTQYF. The CDR3 coding sequence is TGTGCCAGCTCACCACCAACTAGCGGGGGGCATTTAACAGATACGCAGTATTTT. The genes are TRBV18 and TRBJ2-3, with 12 positions matching TRBD2. The CDR3 runs to 18 residues. With 0 bases clipped from V and 3 bases from J, the junction kept 7 bases outside the gene matches. Per the germline V gene, CDR1 is KGHSH and CDR2 is LQKENI.

This clonotype was counted many times. The rearrangement links TRBV7-2 to TRBJ2-5, with a weak D call TRBD2 (6 bases). Per germline, CDR1 SGHTA and CDR2 FQGNSA. Trimming took off 5 bases at V and 5 bases at J, with 15 bases between the two ends. The CDR3 consists of 14 residues. The CDR3 nucleotides are TGTGCCAGCAGCCTGGGACTGGTCGGGGAGACCCAGTACTTC. Protein product: CASSLGLVGETQYF.

This clonotype was counted only a few times. The chain joins TRBV12-3 or TRBV12-4 to TRBJ1-5, with D unclear. V was pared by 1 base and J by 4 bases, with 8 bases between. The CDR3 length is 14 residues. The chain's CDR3 is CASSLVTTNQPQHF. In DNA form, the CDR3 reads TGTGCCAGCAGTTTAGTAACCACTAATCAGCCCCAGCATTTT.

This clonotype showed up many times. V usage is TRBV13 and J usage is TRBJ1-1; the match to TRBD1 covers 11 bases. The CDR3 is made up of 16 amino acids. CDR1 is PRHDT and CDR2 is FYEKMQ in the germline V gene (reference sequence). Trimming took 5 bases from V and 2 from J; bases not matched to a gene: 7. CDR3 in amino acids: CASSRRTGGINTEAFF. DNA of the CDR3: TGTGCCAGCAGCCGCCGGACAGGGGGCATCAACACTGAAGCTTTCTTT.

Of note for this clonotype: This may stem from a read error, because a much larger clone lies one nucleotide away. This chain links TRBV5-1 with TRBJ1-1; 7 bases align to TRBD1. Looked up from germline, CDR1 is SGHRS and CDR2 is YFSETQ. The trim removed 3 bases at V and 10 bases at J, leaving 9 bases unmatched. This CDR3 spans 13 amino acids. The chain's CDR3 is CASSSPGQCVAFF. Written as DNA, the CDR3 is TGCGCCAGCAGCTCACCGGGACAGTGTGTAGCTTTCTTT.

This clonotype came up many times. The V and J genes are TRBV5-1 and TRBJ2-1, with a possible D match to TRBD2 (5 bases). Germline CDR1 reads SGHRS; CDR2 reads YFSETQ. V was cut by 1 base and J by 2 bases, with 10 bases left in between. CDR3 length: 15 amino acids. The CDR3 loop is CASSLTSSTYNEQFF. CDR3 nucleotides: TGCGCCAGCAGCTTGACTAGTTCTACCTACAATGAGCAGTTCTTC.

Of note for this clonotype: This may stem from a read error, because a much larger clone lies one nucleotide away. The rearrangement links TRBV12-3 or TRBV12-4 to TRBJ1-1, with TRBD1 as a possible D gene (5 bases). There are 15 residues in the CDR3. In DNA, the CDR3 is TGTGCCAGCAGTACCCACGGGGGGGTGAAGACTGAAGCTTTCTTT. Residues: CASSTHGGVKTEAFF.